This TCR beta chain emerged from a study of early T cells in non-severe SARS-CoV-2 infection. Looking at the study overall: RNA in bulk from unsorted whole blood was sequenced, and chains were unpaired. Study results and limitations: Anti-spike CD8 responses were favored by VDJdb matching, which missed private and CD4 specificities.

The CDR3 is made up of 14 amino acids. V was pared by 5 bases and J by 6 bases, with 13 bases between. CDR1 is SGHAT and CDR2 is FQNNGV in the germline V gene. This clonotype was seen only a few times. Its antigen is as yet unknown. The library protocol tagged individual cDNA molecules with unique molecular identifiers. TCRdb reprocessed the 5' RACE reads with MiXCR, giving one entry per CDR3 protein. Of 65,000 to 75,000 distinct CDR3 sequences listed, roughly 4.6% are singletons. This TCR derives from an adult who was a healthcare worker with PCR-confirmed SARS-CoV-2 infection or an uninfected control (not recorded which). The donor label of this sample is uncertain. Specimen: whole blood, collected at baseline. The chain joins TRBV11-2 to TRBJ2-2; D ambiguous. In nucleotides, the CDR3 is TGTGCCAGCAGCCCACCTGAGATCCCCGGGGAGCTGTTTTTT. It is translated as CASSPPEIPGELFF. The whole variable domain, remainder taken from reference TRBV11-2 and TRBJ2-2, is EAGVAQSPRYKIIEKRQSVAFWCNPISGHATLYWYQQILGQGPKLLIQFQNNGVVDDSQLPKDRFSAERLKGVDSTLKIQPAKLEDSAVYLCASSPPEIPGELFFGEGSRLTVL.